Listed here are 20 T cell receptor beta chains from one sample, sequenced in a study of blood T cell repertoires in COVID-19. Data came from immunoSEQ multiplex PCR; TCRdb stores just in-frame clones and leaves some out. This table holds roughly 100,000 clones, more than 90% found once. The specimen was peripheral blood. These receptors were collected from a woman aged 45-60 years with COVID-19, enrolled during active disease.

CDR3 sequence: CASSLGTGRNIQYF. The DNA of the CDR3 is TGTGCCAGCAGCCTTGGGACAGGGCGAAACATTCAGTACTTC. V and J are TRBV5-6 and TRBJ2-4, with 9 positions matching TRBD1. This CDR3 has 14 amino acids. Germline CDR1 and CDR2: SGHDT and YYEEEE. The junction had 5 bases not matched to a gene; V was cut back by 4 bases and J by 6 bases.

V gene TRBV28 combines with J gene TRBJ1-6; D may be TRBD1 (5 bases). Germline CDR1 reads MDHEN; CDR2 reads SYDVKM. Trimming pared 3 bases from V and 7 bases from J, leaving 7 bases between. CDR3 length: 13 residues. The chain's CDR3 is CASSFSGNSPLHF. The CDR3 nucleotides read TGTGCCAGCAGTTTTTCAGGGAATTCACCCCTCCACTTT.

The chain employs TRBV27 and TRBJ2-7; the match to TRBD1 covers 8 bases. J gave up 1 base and V 4 bases, and 6 bases lay outside the gene matches. Germline V gives CDR1 MNHEY, CDR2 SMNVEV (reference sequence). The CDR3 extends over 15 amino acids. This chain's CDR3 is CASSSGTGYSYEQYF. CDR3 coding DNA: TGTGCCAGCAGTTCCGGGACAGGTTATTCCTACGAGCAGTACTTC.

The genes are TRBV7-2 and TRBJ2-3; weak D call: TRBD2 (6 bases). CDR1 SGHTA and CDR2 FQGNSA come from the germline V gene. CDR3 length: 14 residues. Trimming stripped 3 bases from V and 2 bases from J, with 9 bases between. CDR3 loop: CASSLEGYTDTQYF. The CDR3 region has the DNA TGTGCCAGCAGCTTGGAGGGATACACAGATACGCAGTATTTT.

This rearrangement joins TRBV19 to TRBJ1-2, with 7 bases aligning to TRBD1. Unmatched junction bases numbered 7, after V lost 4 bases and J lost 5 bases. The CDR3 is 14 amino acids. Germline lookup yields CDR1 LNHDA and CDR2 SQIVND (reference sequence). The CDR3 here is CASSKVRGAYGYTF. DNA for the CDR3: TGTGCCAGTAGTAAGGTCAGGGGGGCTTATGGCTACACCTTC. Together with reference TRBV19 and TRBJ1-2, the CDR3 gives the full variable domain: DGGITQSPKYLFRKEGQNVTLSCEQNLNHDAMYWYRQDPGQGLRLIYYSQIVNDFQKGDIAEGYSVSREKKESFPLTVTSAQKNPTAFYLCASSKVRGAYGYTFGSGTRLTVV.

The chain links TRBV9 to TRBJ2-2; D is possibly TRBD2 (5 bases). Trimming removed 0 bases from V and 3 bases from J, with 9 bases in between. CDR3 length: 15 residues. Germline V gene lookup returns CDR1 SGDLS and CDR2 YYNGEE. The CDR3 loop is CASSVGTGYTGELFF. As DNA, the CDR3 is TGTGCCAGCAGCGTAGGTACGGGATACACCGGGGAGCTGTTTTTT.

V and J are TRBV10-2 and TRBJ1-1, with D maybe TRBD1 (5 bases). The germline V gene has CDR1 WSHSY and CDR2 SAAADI. The length of the CDR3 is 15 residues. Trimming cost V 4 bases and J 2 bases, with 14 bases left between them. The DNA of the CDR3 is TGCGCCAGCAGTGTGGGGGGTGGACACAACACTGAAGCTTTCTTT. This translates into CASSVGGGHNTEAFF.

In this sample, this clone turned up a few times. V gene TRBV12-5 combines with J gene TRBJ2-5, with TRBD1 matching over 11 bases. The CDR3 covers 16 residues. Germline CDR1 and CDR2: LGHNT and FRNRAP. After removal of 1 base from V and 5 bases from J, the junction contained 6 bases not matched to a gene. The CDR3 DNA is TGTGCTAGTGGTTTGGGGACAGGGGGCGCAGGGGAGACCCAGTACTTC. It codes for CASGLGTGGAGETQYF.

The chain links TRBV6-1 to TRBJ1-4; maybe TRBD1 (6 bases). Trimming stripped 0 bases from V and 4 bases from J, with 18 bases between. CDR1 and CDR2 from the germline V gene are MNHNS and SASEGT. There are 18 residues in the CDR3. This chain's CDR3 is CASSEAHGRGSGNEKLFF. The CDR3 nucleotides read TGTGCCAGCAGTGAAGCGCACGGCAGGGGATCCGGTAATGAAAAACTGTTTTTT.

J is TRBJ1-1 and V is TRBV25-1; D unresolved. The CDR3 covers 16 residues. V dropped 2 bases and J dropped 4 bases, with 17 bases sitting between them. Germline CDR1 MGHDK, CDR2 SYGVNS. CDR3 residues: CASSEGLGRTGTEAFF. CDR3 in DNA: TGTGCCAGCAGTGAAGGCTTAGGGAGAACGGGCACTGAAGCTTTCTTT.

The rearrangement joins TRBV11-3 to TRBJ2-3, with 10 bases that match TRBD2. V lost 2 bases and J lost 6; bases outside the gene matches: 11. The CDR3 loop spans 17 amino acids. The germline V gene encodes CDR1 SGHNT and CDR2 YENEEA. This CDR3 is CASSLTLSGGARDTQYF. CDR3 coding DNA: TGTGCCAGCAGCTTAACTCTCAGCGGGGGGGCCCGGGATACGCAGTATTTT.

The rearrangement links TRBV12-3 or TRBV12-4 to TRBJ1-1; D is possibly TRBD1 (6 bases). Trimming stripped 5 bases from V and 11 bases from J, with 15 bases between. This CDR3 region has 12 residues. In DNA, the CDR3 is TGTGCCAGCAGTCTGAACAGGGTCGCGGCTTTCTTT. Its protein is CASSLNRVAAFF.

In DNA form, the CDR3 reads TGTGCCAGCAGCCCGGGCGGGGGGCCAGGCATGAACACTGAAGCTTTCTTT. Protein: CASSPGGGPGMNTEAFF. The chain uses TRBV2 and TRBJ1-1; maybe TRBD1 (6 bases). Germline assignment: CDR1 SNHLY and CDR2 FYNNEI. With 6 bases removed from V and 0 bases from J, the gap between germline ends came to 20 bases. CDR3 length: 17 amino acids. Supplemented by reference TRBV2 and TRBJ1-1, the full variable domain reads EPEVTQTPSHQVTQMGQEVILRCVPISNHLYFYWYRQILGQKVEFLVSFYNNEISEKSEIFDDQFSVERPDGSNFTLKIRSTKLEDSAMYFCASSPGGGPGMNTEAFFGQGTRLTVV.

The CDR3 loop reads CASSLGDRNEKLFF. In nucleotides, the CDR3 is TGTGCCAGCAGTTTAGGGGACAGGAATGAAAAACTGTTTTTT. The chain uses TRBV28 and TRBJ1-4; 8 nucleotides align to TRBD1. Germline CDR1 reads MDHEN; CDR2 reads SYDVKM. V shed 2 bases, J shed 5 bases, and the junction held 1 base outside the gene matches. This CDR3 is built from 14 residues.

The genes are TRBV13 and TRBJ1-1, with TRBD1 identical over 9 bases. This CDR3 comprises 15 residues. Germline assignment: CDR1 PRHDT and CDR2 FYEKMQ (reference sequence). Germline trimming cut 5 bases from V and 1 base from J; bases unmatched to any gene: 5. CDR3 DNA sequence: TGTGCCAGCAGCCCCTGGACAGGGGAGAACACTGAAGCTTTCTTT. Translation gives CASSPWTGENTEAFF.

This chain links TRBV9 with TRBJ1-4; no reliable D call. The CDR3 extends over 15 amino acids. V was shortened by 0 bases and J by 4 bases, with 10 bases between the two germline ends. Germline V gene data show CDR1 as SGDLS and CDR2 as YYNGEE. The CDR3, as DNA: TGTGCCAGCAGCGTAGGAAGAGATATTAATGAAAAACTGTTTTTT. Protein product: CASSVGRDINEKLFF.

This chain links TRBV13 with TRBJ1-1; D unresolved. The V and J ends lost 4 bases and 8 bases respectively, with 8 bases between them. The CDR3 sequence is 11 residues long. Germline V gene data show CDR1 as PRHDT and CDR2 as FYEKMQ (reference sequence). For the CDR3, the DNA is TGTGCCAGCAGCTACATGACAGAAGCTTTCTTT. This gives the protein CASSYMTEAFF.

The CDR3 sequence: CASSIRRQGARAGELFF. The CDR3 DNA sequence: TGTGCCAGTAGTATACGTCGACAGGGGGCCAGGGCCGGGGAGCTGTTTTTT. J is TRBJ2-2 and V is TRBV19, with 10 bases matching TRBD1. This CDR3 is built from 17 residues. Germline loops: CDR1 LNHDA, CDR2 SQIVND (reference sequence). V lost 2 bases, J lost 6 bases, and 9 bases stayed unmatched.

V usage is TRBV9 and J usage is TRBJ1-3; 10 nucleotides line up with TRBD1. V lost 4 bases and J lost 4; bases outside the gene matches: 14. The CDR3 is made up of 18 amino acids. CDR1 and CDR2 from the germline V gene are SGDLS and YYNGEE. DNA of the CDR3: TGTGCCAGCAGCCCCCACCAAGCGGACAGGGGGAAAGGAAACACCATATATTTT. This translates into CASSPHQADRGKGNTIYF. Drawing the rest from reference TRBV9 and TRBJ1-3, the complete variable domain is DSGVTQTPKHLITATGQRVTLRCSPRSGDLSVYWYQQSLDQGLQFLIQYYNGEERAKGNILERFSAQQFPDLHSELNLSSLELGDSALYFCASSPHQADRGKGNTIYFGEGSWLTVV.

This clone is a singleton in its sample. The chain uses TRBV28 and TRBJ1-5; D uncertain. The CDR3 contains 14 residues. V gave up 3 bases and J gave up 2 bases, with 8 bases separating them. Germline values: CDR1 MDHEN, CDR2 SYDVKM. CDR3 sequence (DNA): TGTGCCAGCAGTTTGAGGGTGGGCAATCAGCCCCAGCATTTT. It translates to CASSLRVGNQPQHF.